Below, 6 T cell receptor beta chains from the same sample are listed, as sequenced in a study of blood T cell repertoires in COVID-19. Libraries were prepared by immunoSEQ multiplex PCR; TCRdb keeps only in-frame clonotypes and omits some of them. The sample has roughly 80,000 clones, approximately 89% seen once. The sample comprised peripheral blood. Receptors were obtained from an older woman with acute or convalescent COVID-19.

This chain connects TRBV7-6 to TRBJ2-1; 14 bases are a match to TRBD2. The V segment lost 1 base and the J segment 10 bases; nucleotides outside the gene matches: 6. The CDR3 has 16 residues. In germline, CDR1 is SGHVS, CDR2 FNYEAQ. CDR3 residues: CASSLGTSGGLEEQFF. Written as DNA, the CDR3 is TGTGCCAGCAGCTTAGGGACTAGCGGGGGGCTAGAGGAGCAGTTCTTC.

CDR3 sequence: CASSLADTNTGELFF. DNA of the CDR3: TGCGCCAGCAGCTTAGCAGACACGAACACCGGGGAGCTGTTTTTT. The rearrangement uses TRBV5-1 and TRBJ2-2, with unresolved D. Deletions cut 2 bases from V and 0 bases from J, with 8 bases between. CDR1 and CDR2 (germline): SGHRS, YFSETQ. The CDR3 extends over 15 amino acids.

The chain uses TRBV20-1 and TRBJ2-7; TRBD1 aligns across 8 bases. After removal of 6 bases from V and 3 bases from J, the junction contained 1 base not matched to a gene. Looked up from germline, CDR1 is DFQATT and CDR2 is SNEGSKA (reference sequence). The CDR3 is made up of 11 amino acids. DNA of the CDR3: TGCAGTGCGACAGGGGACTACGAGCAGTACTTC. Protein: CSATGDYEQYF.

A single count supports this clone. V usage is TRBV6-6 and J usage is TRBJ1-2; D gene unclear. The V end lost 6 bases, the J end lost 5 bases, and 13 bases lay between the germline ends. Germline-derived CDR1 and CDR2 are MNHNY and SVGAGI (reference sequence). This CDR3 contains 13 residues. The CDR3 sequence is CASSPPSRYGYTF. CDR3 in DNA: TGTGCCAGCAGCCCTCCCTCCCGGTATGGCTACACCTTC.

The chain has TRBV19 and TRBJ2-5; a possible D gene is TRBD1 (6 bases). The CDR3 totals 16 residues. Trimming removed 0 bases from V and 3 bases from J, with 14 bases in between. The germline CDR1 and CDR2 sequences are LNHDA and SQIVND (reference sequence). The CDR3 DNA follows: TGTGCCAGTAGTATAGATCGTAGAGGGGGAAAAGAGACCCAGTACTTC. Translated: CASSIDRRGGKETQYF.

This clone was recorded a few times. The CDR3 here is CASSGAATNEKLFF. In DNA form, the CDR3 reads TGTGCCAGTAGTGGAGCAGCAACTAATGAAAAACTGTTTTTT. V is TRBV19 and J is TRBJ1-4; D is unclear. Germline V lookup: CDR1 LNHDA, CDR2 SQIVND (reference sequence). V gave up 5 bases and J gave up 0 bases, with 7 bases separating them. The CDR3 covers 14 residues. Full variable domain (rest looked up from reference TRBV19 and TRBJ1-4): DGGITQSPKYLFRKEGQNVTLSCEQNLNHDAMYWYRQDPGQGLRLIYYSQIVNDFQKGDIAEGYSVSREKKESFPLTVTSAQKNPTAFYLCASSGAATNEKLFFGSGTQLSVL.